Each of the 10 T cell receptor beta chains below was sequenced from the same sample in a study of blood T cell repertoires in COVID-19. TCRdb keeps only in-frame clones here, not all; method: immunoSEQ multiplex PCR. The sample lists about 300,000 clones; 86% were seen once. The sample comprised PBMCs or T cells enriched from blood (not recorded which). All receptors derive from a woman younger than 30 who had recovered from COVID-19.

The chain joins TRBV19 to TRBJ1-5, with 7 bases matching TRBD1. The V gene end was trimmed by 8 bases and the J gene end by 2 bases; junction bases not matched to a gene: 12. CDR3 length: 16 residues. The germline CDR1 and CDR2 sequences are LNHDA and SQIVND (reference sequence). CDR3 amino acids: CASLNSGGWGNQPQHF. As DNA, the CDR3 is TGTGCCAGTCTAAACTCAGGGGGTTGGGGCAATCAGCCCCAGCATTTT.

Note on this clone: Sequence at one end of the junction differs from germline and may be a read error. This chain joins TRBV28 and TRBJ1-1; a possible D gene is TRBD1 (6 bases). Germline lookup yields CDR1 MDHEN and CDR2 SYDVKM. There are 15 residues in the CDR3. The CDR3 region has the DNA TGTGCCAGCAGTGAGTCAGGGGCCAAGAACCCTGAAGCTTTCTTT. Its translation is CASSESGAKNPEAFF.

The rearrangement uses TRBV7-3 and TRBJ2-2; 8 nucleotides line up with TRBD2. The CDR3 is 14 amino acids. Germline CDR1 reads SGHTA; CDR2 reads FQGTGA. With 5 bases clipped from V and 7 bases from J, the junction kept 6 bases outside the gene matches. This CDR3 is CASSPRGGGGELFF. The DNA of the CDR3 is TGTGCCAGCAGCCCCCGGGGGGGTGGCGGGGAGCTGTTTTTT.

The rearrangement uses TRBV3-1 (or the pseudogene TRBV3-2) and TRBJ1-1; D is possibly TRBD1 (6 bases). Germline CDR1 LGHDT, CDR2 YNNKEL (reference sequence). This CDR3 region has 13 residues. V was shortened by 2 bases and J by 6 bases, with 10 bases between the two germline ends. CDR3 in DNA: TGTGCCAGCAGCCAACTCGCAGGGGCTGAAGCTTTCTTT. Protein sequence: CASSQLAGAEAFF.

The chain employs TRBV11-2 and TRBJ1-2, with 9 bases aligning to TRBD1. The CDR3 covers 16 residues. The V segment lost 6 bases and the J segment 2 bases; nucleotides outside the gene matches: 10. Germline V lookup: CDR1 SGHAT, CDR2 FQNNGV. The CDR3 sequence is CASRKPGQGPNYGYTF. CDR3 in DNA: TGTGCCAGCAGGAAACCGGGACAGGGTCCCAACTATGGCTACACCTTC.

The chain couples TRBV6-2 or TRBV6-3 to TRBJ2-7, with 14 bases aligning to TRBD2. This CDR3 has 19 residues. V trimming: 2 bases; J trimming: 0 bases; junction bases outside the gene matches: 9. Germline V CDR1 and CDR2: MNHEY, SVGEGT. The CDR3 DNA reads as TGTGCCAGCAGTTACGGGACTAGCGGGAGCAACCAATACTCCTACGAGCAGTACTTC. It is translated as CASSYGTSGSNQYSYEQYF.

The genes are TRBV19 and TRBJ2-2; 7 nucleotides match TRBD2. The CDR3 is 17 amino acids. CDR1 and CDR2 from the germline V gene are LNHDA and SQIVND (reference sequence). V lost 2 bases and J lost 3; bases outside the gene matches: 9. CDR3 nucleotide sequence: TGTGCCAGTAGTATACTTGTGGGAGGGACCCACACCGGGGAGCTGTTTTTT. This gives the protein CASSILVGGTHTGELFF.

The V call is TRBV27, the J call TRBJ2-7; TRBD1 matches 7 bases. V shed 5 bases, J shed 1 base, and the junction held 11 bases outside the gene matches. The CDR3 consists of 16 residues. Per germline, CDR1 MNHEY and CDR2 SMNVEV (reference sequence). CDR3 coding DNA: TGTGCCAGCAGTCCATCTCCCCCGGGACAGTCCTACGAGCAGTACTTC. Translated, it gives CASSPSPPGQSYEQYF.

The chain employs TRBV27 and TRBJ2-7; 9 bases map to TRBD2. Unmatched junction bases numbered 5, after V lost 2 bases and J lost 0 bases. CDR1 MNHEY and CDR2 SMNVEV come from the germline V gene (reference sequence). The CDR3 extends over 16 amino acids. For the CDR3, the DNA is TGTGCCAGCAGTTTAACCCGGACTAGCGTCTCCTACGAGCAGTACTTC. This codes for CASSLTRTSVSYEQYF.

The rearrangement links TRBV7-8 to TRBJ2-2; a weak D match, TRBD1 (6 bases). The V end was cut by 4 bases, the J end by 7 bases, with 22 bases between. Per germline, CDR1 SGHVS and CDR2 FQNEAQ. This CDR3 comprises 17 residues. CDR3 nucleotides: TGTGCCAGCAGCTCCCGATCCTGGGGGCCAGGAGGCGGGGAGCTGTTTTTT. This codes for CASSSRSWGPGGGELFF.